One sample yielded the 18 T cell receptor beta chains listed below, sequenced in a study of patients and donors after allogeneic stem cell transplantation. Using its own MiXCR run on the RT-PCR reads, TCRdb lists one record per CDR3 protein. The sample consists of hundreds of thousands of distinct CDR3 sequences, more than 35% of them appearing once. Sequenced input: blood, either unsorted or a sorted T cell fraction (not recorded which). These receptors were obtained from a human donor who was either an allogeneic HSCT recipient or a stem cell or donor lymphocyte infusion donor (not recorded which). It is not recorded whose cells these are; they may come from a transplant donor.

J is TRBJ1-3 and V is TRBV20-1, with unresolved D. V lost 6 bases, J lost 0 bases, and 12 bases lay in between. The CDR3 is 14 residues long. CDR1 is DFQATT and CDR2 is SNEGSKA in the germline V gene (reference sequence). CDR3: CSAALSFSGNTIYF. The CDR3, as DNA: TGCAGTGCGGCCCTATCATTCTCTGGAAACACCATATATTTT.

This clonotype has a single count. The gene calls are TRBV28 and TRBJ2-5; D unresolved. Germline V gives CDR1 MDHEN, CDR2 SYDVKM. The germline V and J ends were trimmed by 8 bases and 5 bases, with 9 bases remaining between them. CDR3 size: 11 residues. Here the CDR3 DNA reads TGTGCCAGCGCCCACGGGGAGACCCAGTACTTC. This sequence encodes CASAHGETQYF.

J is TRBJ1-2 and V is TRBV3-1; D uncertain. CDR1 is LGHDT, CDR2 YNNKEL, per germline (reference sequence). The CDR3 consists of 14 residues. Trimming stripped 0 bases from V and 7 bases from J, with 12 bases between. CDR3 sequence: CASSQDPGSGGYTF. The CDR3 DNA is TGTGCCAGCAGCCAAGATCCGGGAAGCGGTGGCTACACCTTC.

This clonotype was counted a few times. The rearrangement uses TRBV4-2 and TRBJ1-4; no clear D gene. Germline CDR1 reads LGHNA; CDR2 reads YNFKEQ. The CDR3 length is 13 residues. The V and J ends lost 1 base and 7 bases respectively, with 7 bases between them. CDR3 amino acids: CASSQALREKLFF. Written as DNA, the CDR3 is TGTGCCAGCAGCCAAGCTTTACGTGAAAAACTGTTTTTT.

The CDR3 coding sequence is TGCGCCAGCAGCACTATGACATTGCAGGGAGATACGCAGTATTTT. This translates into CASSTMTLQGDTQYF. The chain uses TRBV5-1 and TRBJ2-3; D is possibly TRBD1 (5 bases). This CDR3 contains 15 residues. The germline V and J ends were trimmed by 4 bases and 5 bases, with 17 bases remaining between them. The germline V gene encodes CDR1 SGHRS and CDR2 YFSETQ.

DNA for the CDR3: TGTGCCAGCAGCGACCAAGTAAACGGGGTAACTGAAGCTTTCTTT. It yields the protein CASSDQVNGVTEAFF. The rearrangement joins TRBV14 to TRBJ1-1, with D uncertain. V was trimmed by 5 bases and J by 5 bases, leaving 18 bases between them. The CDR3 has 15 amino acids. Germline V gene lookup returns CDR1 SGHDN and CDR2 FVKESK.

This clonotype was seen many times. This rearrangement joins TRBV7-9 to TRBJ1-2; D is unresolved. The germline CDR1 and CDR2 sequences are SEHNR and FQNEAQ (reference sequence). The CDR3 totals 12 residues. The V end lost 4 bases, the J end lost 6 bases, and 9 bases lay between the germline ends. The CDR3 is CASSSREDGYTF. CDR3 bases: TGTGCCAGCAGCTCGAGGGAGGATGGCTACACCTTC.

The CDR3 is CATSDSGDRGLYNEQFF. CDR3 DNA sequence: TGTGCCACCAGTGATTCGGGGGACAGGGGGCTTTACAATGAGCAGTTCTTC. The chain employs TRBV24-1 and TRBJ2-1; 12 bases map to TRBD1. The germline V gene has CDR1 KGHDR and CDR2 SFDVKD. The CDR3 covers 17 residues. V lost 2 bases to trimming and J lost 4 bases; unmatched junction nucleotides: 5.

This clonotype appeared a few times. V and J are TRBV7-9 and TRBJ1-6; no definite D call. The CDR3 is made up of 15 amino acids. Germline V gene sequence: CDR1 SEHNR, CDR2 FQNEAQ (reference sequence). Trimming took off 1 base at V and 7 bases at J, with 11 bases between the two ends. This CDR3 is CASSLDPISNSPLHF. CDR3 nucleotides: TGTGCCAGCAGCTTAGACCCGATCTCGAATTCACCCCTCCACTTT.

This rearrangement joins TRBV2 to TRBJ1-2; 7 nucleotides align to TRBD1. J lost 4 bases, V lost 6 bases, and 5 bases had no gene match. There are 13 residues in the CDR3. Germline V gene lookup returns CDR1 SNHLY and CDR2 FYNNEI. The CDR3 DNA follows: TGTGCCAGCAGAGGGGGCTCGGGCTATGGCTACACCTTC. Its protein product is CASRGGSGYGYTF. The entire variable domain, with the rest obtained from reference TRBV2 and TRBJ1-2, is as follows: EPEVTQTPSHQVTQMGQEVILRCVPISNHLYFYWYRQILGQKVEFLVSFYNNEISEKSEIFDDQFSVERPDGSNFTLKIRSTKLEDSAMYFCASRGGSGYGYTFGSGTRLTVV.

This chain joins TRBV3-1 and TRBJ2-1, with D unclear. Trimming took off 2 bases at V and 5 bases at J, with 13 bases between the two ends. The CDR3 consists of 15 residues. Germline V gene lookup returns CDR1 LGHDT and CDR2 YNNKEL (reference sequence). For the CDR3, the DNA is TGTGCCAGCAGCCAACAGGTGGGGATTAACAATGAGCAGTTCTTC. This sequence encodes CASSQQVGINNEQFF.

This clonotype was found a few times. V gene TRBV20-1 combines with J gene TRBJ2-7; 8 bases are a match to TRBD2. The CDR3 totals 14 residues. Per germline, CDR1 DFQATT and CDR2 SNEGSKA (reference sequence). V lost 1 base to trimming and J lost 3 bases; unmatched junction nucleotides: 5. CDR3: CSARGGAGGYEQYF. The CDR3 coding sequence is TGCAGTGCTAGAGGAGGCGCGGGGGGCTACGAGCAGTACTTC.

This clonotype was found a few times. This chain joins TRBV10-3 and TRBJ1-2, with D maybe TRBD1 (5 bases). Germline V lookup: CDR1 ENHRY, CDR2 SYGVKD. The CDR3 contains 16 residues. The V end was cut by 0 bases, the J end by 1 base, with 12 bases between. The CDR3 nucleotides read TGTGCCATCAGTGAGTCTGGAGGGGACTATAACTATGGCTACACCTTC. Protein sequence: CAISESGGDYNYGYTF.

The chain combines TRBV12-3 or TRBV12-4 with TRBJ1-5; possible D gene TRBD1, 6 bases. This CDR3 is 16 amino acids long. Deletions cut 6 bases from V and 0 bases from J, with 15 bases between. CDR3 DNA: TGTGCCAGCAGCTCCCCCCCGGGACATAGCAATCAGCCCCAGCATTTT. It encodes CASSSPPGHSNQPQHF.

The rearrangement joins TRBV6-2 or TRBV6-3 to TRBJ1-6; 9 nucleotides line up with TRBD1. The trim removed 6 bases at V and 2 bases at J, leaving 8 bases unmatched. The CDR3 covers 17 residues. CDR1 is MNHEY, CDR2 SVGEGT, per germline. The CDR3 region is CASSPDRGSTYNSPLHF. The CDR3, as DNA: TGTGCCAGCAGCCCGGACAGGGGAAGCACCTATAATTCACCCCTCCACTTT.

This clonotype was observed a few times. In nucleotides, the CDR3 is TGTGCCATCAAAGGACAGGACTATGGCTACACCTTC. Encoded protein: CAIKGQDYGYTF. The V call is TRBV10-3, the J call TRBJ1-2, with 7 bases fitting TRBD1. This CDR3 contains 12 residues. Unmatched junction bases numbered 2, after V lost 7 bases and J lost 3 bases. CDR1 is ENHRY, CDR2 SYGVKD, per germline.

The J gene is TRBJ1-2, the V gene TRBV4-3, with TRBD1 matching over 7 bases. J gave up 3 bases and V 4 bases, and 11 bases lay outside the gene matches. The CDR3 covers 16 residues. CDR1 and CDR2 from the germline V gene are LGHNA and YSLEER. CDR3 DNA sequence: TGCGCCAGCAGCCCCTACGCCGGAACAGGGGACTATGGCTACACCTTC. Its protein product is CASSPYAGTGDYGYTF.

The chain carries TRBV27 and TRBJ1-1; 11 nucleotides agree with TRBD1. V shed 8 bases, J shed 5 bases, and the junction held 4 bases outside the gene matches. The germline CDR1 and CDR2 sequences are MNHEY and SMNVEV (reference sequence). This CDR3 has 13 residues. In nucleotides, the CDR3 is TGTGCCAGCGTTGGGACAGGGGGTACTGAAGCTTTCTTT. Amino acids: CASVGTGGTEAFF.